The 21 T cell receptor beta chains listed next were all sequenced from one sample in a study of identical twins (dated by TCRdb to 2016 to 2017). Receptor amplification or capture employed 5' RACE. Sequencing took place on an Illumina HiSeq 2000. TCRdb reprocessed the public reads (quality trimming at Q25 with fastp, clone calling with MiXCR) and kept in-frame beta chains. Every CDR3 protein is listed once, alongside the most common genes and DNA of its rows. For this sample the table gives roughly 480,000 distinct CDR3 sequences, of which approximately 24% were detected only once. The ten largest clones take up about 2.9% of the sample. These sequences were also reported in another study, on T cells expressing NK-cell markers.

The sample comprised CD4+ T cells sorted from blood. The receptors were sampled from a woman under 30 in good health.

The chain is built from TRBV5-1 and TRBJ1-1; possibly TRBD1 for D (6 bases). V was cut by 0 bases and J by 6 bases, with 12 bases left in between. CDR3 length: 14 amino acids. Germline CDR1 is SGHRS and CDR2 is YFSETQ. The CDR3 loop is CASSLVGGGPEAFF. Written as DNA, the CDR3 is TGCGCCAGCAGCTTGGTGGGCGGGGGCCCTGAAGCTTTCTTT.

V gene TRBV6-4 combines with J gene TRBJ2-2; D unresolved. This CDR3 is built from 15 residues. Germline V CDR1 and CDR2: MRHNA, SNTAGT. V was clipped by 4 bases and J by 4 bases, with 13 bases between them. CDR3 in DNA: TGTGCCAGCAGTGTGTTGGGTGGAACCACCGGGGAGCTGTTTTTT. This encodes CASSVLGGTTGELFF.

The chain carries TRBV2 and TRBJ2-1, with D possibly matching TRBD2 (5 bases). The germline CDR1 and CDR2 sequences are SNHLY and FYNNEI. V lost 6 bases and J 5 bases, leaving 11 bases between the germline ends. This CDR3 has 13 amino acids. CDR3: CASRPDSNNEQFF. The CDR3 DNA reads TGTGCCAGCAGGCCGGACTCGAACAATGAGCAGTTCTTC.

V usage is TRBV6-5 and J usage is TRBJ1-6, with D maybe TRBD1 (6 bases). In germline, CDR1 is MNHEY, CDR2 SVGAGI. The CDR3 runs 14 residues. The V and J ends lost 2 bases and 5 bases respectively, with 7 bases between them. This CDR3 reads CASSYGGDNSPLHF. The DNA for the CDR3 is TGTGCCAGCAGTTACGGGGGCGATAATTCACCCCTCCACTTT.

The CDR3 coding sequence is TGCAGTGCTAGTGGACAGGGGGCGGGTAACATTCAGTACTTC. Translating gives CSASGQGAGNIQYF. This chain uses TRBV20-1 with TRBJ2-4, with 11 positions matching TRBD1. CDR1 DFQATT and CDR2 SNEGSKA come from the germline V gene (reference sequence). This CDR3 has 14 residues. V dropped 3 bases and J dropped 7; count of bases not matched to a gene: 5.

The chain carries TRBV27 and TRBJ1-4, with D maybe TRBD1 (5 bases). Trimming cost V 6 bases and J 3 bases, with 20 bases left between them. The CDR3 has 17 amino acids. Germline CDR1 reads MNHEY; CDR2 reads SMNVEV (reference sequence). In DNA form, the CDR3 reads TGTGCCAGCAGGACCCTGGACCTTCGAGGGGCTAATGAAAAACTGTTTTTT. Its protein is CASRTLDLRGANEKLFF.

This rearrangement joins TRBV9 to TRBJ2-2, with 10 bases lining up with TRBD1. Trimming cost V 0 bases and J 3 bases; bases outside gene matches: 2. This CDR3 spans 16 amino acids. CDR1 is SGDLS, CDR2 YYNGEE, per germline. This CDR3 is CASSVATGGYTGELFF. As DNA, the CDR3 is TGTGCCAGCAGCGTAGCGACAGGGGGCTACACCGGGGAGCTGTTTTTT. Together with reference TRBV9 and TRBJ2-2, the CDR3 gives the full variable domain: DSGVTQTPKHLITATGQRVTLRCSPRSGDLSVYWYQQSLDQGLQFLIQYYNGEERAKGNILERFSAQQFPDLHSELNLSSLELGDSALYFCASSVATGGYTGELFFGEGSRLTVL.

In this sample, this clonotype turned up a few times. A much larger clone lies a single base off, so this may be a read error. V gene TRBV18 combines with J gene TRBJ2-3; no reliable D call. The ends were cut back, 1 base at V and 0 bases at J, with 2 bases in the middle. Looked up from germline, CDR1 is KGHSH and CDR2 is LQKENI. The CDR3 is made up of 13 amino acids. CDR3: CASSPHSTDTQYF. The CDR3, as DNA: TGTGCCAGCTCACCACATAGCACAGATACGCAGTATTTT.

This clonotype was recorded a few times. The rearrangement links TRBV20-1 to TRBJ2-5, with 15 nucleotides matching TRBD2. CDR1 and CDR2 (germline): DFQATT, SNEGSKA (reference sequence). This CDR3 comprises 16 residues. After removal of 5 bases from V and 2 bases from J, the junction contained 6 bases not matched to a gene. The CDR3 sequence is CSAVGTSGGFQETQYF. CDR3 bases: TGCAGTGCTGTCGGGACTAGCGGGGGGTTTCAAGAGACCCAGTACTTC.

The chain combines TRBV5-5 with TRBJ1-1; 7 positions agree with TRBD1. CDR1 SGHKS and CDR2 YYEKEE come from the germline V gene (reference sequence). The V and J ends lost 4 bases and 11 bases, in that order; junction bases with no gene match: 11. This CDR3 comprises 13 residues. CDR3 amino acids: CASSGRQGVGAFF. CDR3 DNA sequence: TGTGCCAGCAGCGGGAGACAGGGCGTGGGGGCTTTCTTT.

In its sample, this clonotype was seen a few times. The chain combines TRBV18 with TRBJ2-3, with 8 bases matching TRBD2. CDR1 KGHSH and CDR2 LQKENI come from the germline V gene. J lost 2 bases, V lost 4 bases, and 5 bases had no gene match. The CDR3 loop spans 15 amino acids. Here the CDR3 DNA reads TGTGCCAGCTCACTCCGGGAGGGAGTCACAGATACGCAGTATTTT. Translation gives CASSLREGVTDTQYF. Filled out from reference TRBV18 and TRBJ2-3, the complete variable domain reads NAGVMQNPRHLVRRRGQEARLRCSPMKGHSHVYWYRQLPEEGLKFMVYLQKENIIDESGMPKERFSAEFPKEGPSILRIQQVVRGDSAAYFCASSLREGVTDTQYFGPGTRLTVL.

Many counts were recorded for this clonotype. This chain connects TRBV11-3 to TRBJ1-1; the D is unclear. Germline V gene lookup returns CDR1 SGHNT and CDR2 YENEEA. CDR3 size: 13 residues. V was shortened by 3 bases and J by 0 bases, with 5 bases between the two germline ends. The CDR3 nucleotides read TGTGCCAGCAGCTTCGCGGTGAACACTGAAGCTTTCTTT. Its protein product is CASSFAVNTEAFF.

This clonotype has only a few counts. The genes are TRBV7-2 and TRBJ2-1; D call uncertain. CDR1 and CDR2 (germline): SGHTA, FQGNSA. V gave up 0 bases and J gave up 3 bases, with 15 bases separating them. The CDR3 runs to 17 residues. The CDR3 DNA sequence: TGTGCCAGCAGCTTAGCGCTAGAATCAAATTACTACAATGAGCAGTTCTTC. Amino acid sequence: CASSLALESNYYNEQFF.

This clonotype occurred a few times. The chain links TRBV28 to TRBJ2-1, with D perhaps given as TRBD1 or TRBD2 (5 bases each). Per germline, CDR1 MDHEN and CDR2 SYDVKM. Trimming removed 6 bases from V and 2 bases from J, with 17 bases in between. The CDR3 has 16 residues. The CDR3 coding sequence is TGTGCCAGCAGCCCTAGGGGCGGGTCCGCCTACAATGAGCAGTTCTTC. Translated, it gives CASSPRGGSAYNEQFF.

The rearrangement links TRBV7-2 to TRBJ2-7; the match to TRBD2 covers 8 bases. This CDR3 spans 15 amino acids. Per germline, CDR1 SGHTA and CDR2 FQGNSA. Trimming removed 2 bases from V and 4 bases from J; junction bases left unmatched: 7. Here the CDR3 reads CASSLSSASGYEQYF. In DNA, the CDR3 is TGTGCCAGCAGCTTAAGTAGTGCTAGCGGGTACGAGCAGTACTTC.

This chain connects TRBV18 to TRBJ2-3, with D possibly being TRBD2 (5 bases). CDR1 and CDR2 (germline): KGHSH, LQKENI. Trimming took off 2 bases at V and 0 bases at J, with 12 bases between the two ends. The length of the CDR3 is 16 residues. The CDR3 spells CASSPWSGPSTDTQYF. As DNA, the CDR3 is TGTGCCAGCTCACCATGGAGCGGTCCTAGCACAGATACGCAGTATTTT.

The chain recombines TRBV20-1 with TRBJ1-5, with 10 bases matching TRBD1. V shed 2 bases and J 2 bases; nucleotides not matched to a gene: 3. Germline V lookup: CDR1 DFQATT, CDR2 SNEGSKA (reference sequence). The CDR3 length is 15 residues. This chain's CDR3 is CSARSGTGGNQPQHF. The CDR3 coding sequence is TGCAGTGCTAGATCAGGGACAGGGGGCAATCAGCCCCAGCATTTT.

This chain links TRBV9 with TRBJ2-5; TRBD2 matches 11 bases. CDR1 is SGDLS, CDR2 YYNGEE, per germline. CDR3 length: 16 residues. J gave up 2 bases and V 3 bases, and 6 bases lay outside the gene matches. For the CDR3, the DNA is TGTGCCAGCAGCGCGAGACTAGCGGGGCGTCAAGAGACCCAGTACTTC. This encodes CASSARLAGRQETQYF.

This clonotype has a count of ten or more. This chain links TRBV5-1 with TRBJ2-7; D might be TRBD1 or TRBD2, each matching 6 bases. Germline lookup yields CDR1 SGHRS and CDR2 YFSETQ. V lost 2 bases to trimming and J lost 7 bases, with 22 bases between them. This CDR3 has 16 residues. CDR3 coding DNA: TGCGCCAGCAGCTTACTACTAGGAGGGACAATGGGTGAGCAGTACTTC. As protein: CASSLLLGGTMGEQYF.

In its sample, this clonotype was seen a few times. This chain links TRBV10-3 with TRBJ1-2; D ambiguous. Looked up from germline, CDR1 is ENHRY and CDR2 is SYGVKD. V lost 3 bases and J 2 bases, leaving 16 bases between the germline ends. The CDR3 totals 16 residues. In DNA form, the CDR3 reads TGTGCCATCAGTGATCTTGTGGACCAACTCAACTATGGCTACACCTTC. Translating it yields CAISDLVDQLNYGYTF.

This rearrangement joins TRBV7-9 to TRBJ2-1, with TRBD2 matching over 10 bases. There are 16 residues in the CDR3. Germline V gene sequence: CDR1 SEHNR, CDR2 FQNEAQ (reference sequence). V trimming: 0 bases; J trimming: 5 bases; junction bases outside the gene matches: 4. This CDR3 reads CASSLAASGRDNEQFF. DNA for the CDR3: TGTGCCAGCAGCTTAGCGGCGAGCGGGAGGGACAATGAGCAGTTCTTC.